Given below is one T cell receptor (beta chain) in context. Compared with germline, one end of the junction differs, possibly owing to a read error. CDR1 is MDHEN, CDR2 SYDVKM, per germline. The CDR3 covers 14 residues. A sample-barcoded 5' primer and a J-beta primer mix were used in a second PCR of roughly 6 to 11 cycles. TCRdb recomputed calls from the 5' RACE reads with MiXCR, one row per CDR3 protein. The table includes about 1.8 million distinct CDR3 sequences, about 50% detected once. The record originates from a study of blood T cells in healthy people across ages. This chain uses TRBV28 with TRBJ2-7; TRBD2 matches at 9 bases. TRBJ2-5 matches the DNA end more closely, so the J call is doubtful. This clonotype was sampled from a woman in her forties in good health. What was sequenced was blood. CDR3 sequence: CASRSGGTQGTQYF. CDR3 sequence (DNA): TGTGCCAGCAGAAGCGGGGGGACTCAAGGGACCCAGTACTTC.